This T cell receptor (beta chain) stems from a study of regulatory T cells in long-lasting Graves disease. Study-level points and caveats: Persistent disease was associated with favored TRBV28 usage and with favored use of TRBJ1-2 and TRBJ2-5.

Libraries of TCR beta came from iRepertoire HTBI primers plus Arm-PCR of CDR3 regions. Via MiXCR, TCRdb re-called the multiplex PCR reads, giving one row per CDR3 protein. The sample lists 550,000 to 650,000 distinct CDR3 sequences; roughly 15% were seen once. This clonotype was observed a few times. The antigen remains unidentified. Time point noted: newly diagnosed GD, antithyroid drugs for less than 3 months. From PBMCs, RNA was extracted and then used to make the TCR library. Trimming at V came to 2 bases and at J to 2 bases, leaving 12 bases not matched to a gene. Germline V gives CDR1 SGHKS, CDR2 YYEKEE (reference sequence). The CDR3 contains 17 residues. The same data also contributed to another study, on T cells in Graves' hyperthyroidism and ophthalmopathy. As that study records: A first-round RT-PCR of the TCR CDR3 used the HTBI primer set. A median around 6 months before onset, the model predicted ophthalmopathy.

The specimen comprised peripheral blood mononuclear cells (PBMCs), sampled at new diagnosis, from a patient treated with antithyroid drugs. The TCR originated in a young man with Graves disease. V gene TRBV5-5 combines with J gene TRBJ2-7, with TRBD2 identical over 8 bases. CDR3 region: CASSFGLAVQNPYEQYF. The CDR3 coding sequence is TGTGCCAGCAGCTTTGGACTAGCAGTCCAAAACCCCTACGAGCAGTACTTC.